The 14 T cell receptor beta chains reported below all come from one sample, sequenced in a study of identical twins' blood T cells. One entry per CDR3 protein results from TCRdb running MiXCR on the 5' RACE reads. Among roughly 340,000 distinct CDR3 sequences listed, about 28% were seen once. The source material was PBMCs. These receptors were collected from a woman between 18 and 55 years old in good health.

Written as DNA, the CDR3 is TGTGCCAGCGGTGCGTTTGCGGCTAGCACAGATACGCAGTATTTT. It specifies CASGAFAASTDTQYF. The chain joins TRBV5-5 to TRBJ2-3, with D uncertain. Germline lookup yields CDR1 SGHKS and CDR2 YYEKEE (reference sequence). CDR3 size: 15 residues. Trimming shortened V by 7 bases and J by 0 bases, and 15 bases separated the two germline ends.

This clonotype was seen a handful of times. This chain uses TRBV6-4 with TRBJ2-1, with D unresolved. This CDR3 contains 15 residues. CDR1 and CDR2 (germline): MRHNA, SNTAGT. V dropped 6 bases and J dropped 4 bases, with 16 bases sitting between them. CDR3 coding DNA: TGTGCCAGCAGCCACCCCGAAACAGTTTACAATGAGCAGTTCTTC. Encoded protein: CASSHPETVYNEQFF.

This clonotype was picked up a small number of times. V gene TRBV7-9 combines with J gene TRBJ1-3; D not certain. The germline CDR1 and CDR2 sequences are SEHNR and FQNEAQ (reference sequence). The CDR3 sequence is 15 residues long. Trimming cost V 4 bases and J 1 base, with 11 bases left between them. The CDR3 bases are TGTGCCAGCAGCTATGGAGACTCTTCTGGAAACACCATATATTTT. This encodes CASSYGDSSGNTIYF.

The sample holds many counts of this clonotype. V usage is TRBV27 and J usage is TRBJ1-1; D is undetermined. CDR1 is MNHEY, CDR2 SMNVEV, per germline (reference sequence). The V gene lost 6 bases and the J gene lost 1 base, with 9 bases spanning the gap. There are 13 residues in the CDR3. CDR3 region: CASSSLRNTEAFF. The CDR3 DNA reads as TGTGCCAGCAGCTCCCTCAGGAACACTGAAGCTTTCTTT.

This clonotype came up a few times. V usage is TRBV29-1 and J usage is TRBJ2-1, with D possibly being TRBD1 or TRBD2 (5 bases each). V shed 7 bases and J shed 12 bases, with 16 bases lying between them. The V gene's germline CDR1 is SQVTM and CDR2 ANQGSEA. The CDR3 is 11 residues long. CDR3 region: CSGTTGTLQFF. The CDR3 nucleotides are TGCAGCGGAACGACCGGGACCCTGCAGTTCTTC.

The table lists this clonotype with a few counts. The V call is TRBV24-1, the J call TRBJ2-1, with D maybe TRBD1 (6 bases). The CDR3 covers 14 residues. V lost 2 bases, J lost 5 bases, and 9 bases lay in between. CDR1 and CDR2 (germline): KGHDR, SFDVKD. CDR3 DNA: TGTGCCACCAGTGATTCCGGGACACACAATGAGCAGTTCTTC. It yields the protein CATSDSGTHNEQFF.

V gene TRBV6-2 or TRBV6-3 combines with J gene TRBJ2-3; 7 positions match TRBD2. V lost 7 bases and J lost 4; bases outside the gene matches: 8. This CDR3 region has 14 residues. CDR1 is MNHEY, CDR2 SVGEGT, per germline. CDR3 in amino acids: CASMLLASSDTQYF. In DNA, the CDR3 is TGTGCCAGCATGCTACTAGCGAGTTCAGATACGCAGTATTTT.

The chain combines TRBV7-9 with TRBJ2-5, with TRBD1 identical over 9 bases. The germline V gene has CDR1 SEHNR and CDR2 FQNEAQ (reference sequence). Trimming took 6 bases from V and 4 from J; bases not matched to a gene: 6. The CDR3 is made up of 14 amino acids. In DNA form, the CDR3 reads TGTGCCAGCAGTTCCGCGGACAGGGGAGAGACCCAGTACTTC. This sequence encodes CASSSADRGETQYF.

This chain connects TRBV7-9 to TRBJ1-4; the match to TRBD1 covers 9 bases. The CDR3 contains 17 residues. The V segment lost 4 bases and the J segment 7 bases; nucleotides outside the gene matches: 13. The V gene's germline CDR1 is SEHNR and CDR2 FQNEAQ (reference sequence). Here the CDR3 reads CASSSSSRDRVFEKLFF. CDR3 DNA sequence: TGTGCCAGCAGCTCTTCAAGCCGGGACAGGGTTTTTGAAAAACTGTTTTTT. Using reference TRBV7-9 and TRBJ1-4 for the parts outside the CDR3, the full variable domain is DTGVSQNPRHKITKRGQNVTFRCDPISEHNRLYWYRQTLGQGPEFLTYFQNEAQLEKSRLLSDRFSAERPKGSFSTLEIQRTEQGDSAMYLCASSSSSRDRVFEKLFFGSGTQLSVL.

There are a few counts of this clonotype. J is TRBJ1-1 and V is TRBV20-1; tentatively, D is TRBD1 (6 bases). The CDR3 has 11 amino acids. Germline lookup yields CDR1 DFQATT and CDR2 SNEGSKA (reference sequence). V lost 6 bases, J lost 7 bases, and 12 bases lay in between. CDR3 sequence: CSAPGEGEAFF. The CDR3 region has the DNA TGCAGTGCCCCAGGGGAGGGTGAAGCTTTCTTT.

J is TRBJ2-1 and V is TRBV7-9, with 8 bases aligning to TRBD1. CDR3 length: 14 amino acids. V dropped 4 bases and J dropped 6; count of bases not matched to a gene: 5. Germline V CDR1 and CDR2: SEHNR, FQNEAQ (reference sequence). This CDR3 reads CASSWDRKGNEQFF. CDR3 nucleotides: TGTGCCAGCAGCTGGGACAGGAAAGGCAATGAGCAGTTCTTC.

This clonotype came up many times. V and J are TRBV3-1 and TRBJ1-1, with D possibly matching TRBD1 (6 bases). V was cut by 0 bases and J by 6 bases, with 11 bases left in between. Germline CDR1 and CDR2: LGHDT and YNNKEL (reference sequence). The CDR3 length is 14 residues. CDR3 amino acids: CASSQEGGGSEAFF. As DNA, the CDR3 is TGTGCCAGCAGCCAAGAGGGGGGCGGCTCTGAAGCTTTCTTT.

The CDR3 nucleotides read TGCAGTGCTAGAGATTCTGCTTATCAGCCCCAGCATTTT. It codes for CSARDSAYQPQHF. V is TRBV20-1 and J is TRBJ1-5, with D hard to call. CDR1 and CDR2 (germline): DFQATT, SNEGSKA (reference sequence). The CDR3 totals 13 residues. The V end was cut by 0 bases, the J end by 5 bases, with 8 bases between.

In the case of this clonotype: Its ends do not fully match the called genes, so a read error is possible. DNA of the CDR3: TGTGTCAGCAGCTCGCTACGGTCGGGTAACTATGGCTACACCTTC. It codes for CVSSSLRSGNYGYTF. The V and J genes are TRBV13 and TRBJ1-2; D gene ambiguous. CDR1 PRHDT and CDR2 FYEKMQ come from the germline V gene (reference sequence). This CDR3 spans 15 amino acids.